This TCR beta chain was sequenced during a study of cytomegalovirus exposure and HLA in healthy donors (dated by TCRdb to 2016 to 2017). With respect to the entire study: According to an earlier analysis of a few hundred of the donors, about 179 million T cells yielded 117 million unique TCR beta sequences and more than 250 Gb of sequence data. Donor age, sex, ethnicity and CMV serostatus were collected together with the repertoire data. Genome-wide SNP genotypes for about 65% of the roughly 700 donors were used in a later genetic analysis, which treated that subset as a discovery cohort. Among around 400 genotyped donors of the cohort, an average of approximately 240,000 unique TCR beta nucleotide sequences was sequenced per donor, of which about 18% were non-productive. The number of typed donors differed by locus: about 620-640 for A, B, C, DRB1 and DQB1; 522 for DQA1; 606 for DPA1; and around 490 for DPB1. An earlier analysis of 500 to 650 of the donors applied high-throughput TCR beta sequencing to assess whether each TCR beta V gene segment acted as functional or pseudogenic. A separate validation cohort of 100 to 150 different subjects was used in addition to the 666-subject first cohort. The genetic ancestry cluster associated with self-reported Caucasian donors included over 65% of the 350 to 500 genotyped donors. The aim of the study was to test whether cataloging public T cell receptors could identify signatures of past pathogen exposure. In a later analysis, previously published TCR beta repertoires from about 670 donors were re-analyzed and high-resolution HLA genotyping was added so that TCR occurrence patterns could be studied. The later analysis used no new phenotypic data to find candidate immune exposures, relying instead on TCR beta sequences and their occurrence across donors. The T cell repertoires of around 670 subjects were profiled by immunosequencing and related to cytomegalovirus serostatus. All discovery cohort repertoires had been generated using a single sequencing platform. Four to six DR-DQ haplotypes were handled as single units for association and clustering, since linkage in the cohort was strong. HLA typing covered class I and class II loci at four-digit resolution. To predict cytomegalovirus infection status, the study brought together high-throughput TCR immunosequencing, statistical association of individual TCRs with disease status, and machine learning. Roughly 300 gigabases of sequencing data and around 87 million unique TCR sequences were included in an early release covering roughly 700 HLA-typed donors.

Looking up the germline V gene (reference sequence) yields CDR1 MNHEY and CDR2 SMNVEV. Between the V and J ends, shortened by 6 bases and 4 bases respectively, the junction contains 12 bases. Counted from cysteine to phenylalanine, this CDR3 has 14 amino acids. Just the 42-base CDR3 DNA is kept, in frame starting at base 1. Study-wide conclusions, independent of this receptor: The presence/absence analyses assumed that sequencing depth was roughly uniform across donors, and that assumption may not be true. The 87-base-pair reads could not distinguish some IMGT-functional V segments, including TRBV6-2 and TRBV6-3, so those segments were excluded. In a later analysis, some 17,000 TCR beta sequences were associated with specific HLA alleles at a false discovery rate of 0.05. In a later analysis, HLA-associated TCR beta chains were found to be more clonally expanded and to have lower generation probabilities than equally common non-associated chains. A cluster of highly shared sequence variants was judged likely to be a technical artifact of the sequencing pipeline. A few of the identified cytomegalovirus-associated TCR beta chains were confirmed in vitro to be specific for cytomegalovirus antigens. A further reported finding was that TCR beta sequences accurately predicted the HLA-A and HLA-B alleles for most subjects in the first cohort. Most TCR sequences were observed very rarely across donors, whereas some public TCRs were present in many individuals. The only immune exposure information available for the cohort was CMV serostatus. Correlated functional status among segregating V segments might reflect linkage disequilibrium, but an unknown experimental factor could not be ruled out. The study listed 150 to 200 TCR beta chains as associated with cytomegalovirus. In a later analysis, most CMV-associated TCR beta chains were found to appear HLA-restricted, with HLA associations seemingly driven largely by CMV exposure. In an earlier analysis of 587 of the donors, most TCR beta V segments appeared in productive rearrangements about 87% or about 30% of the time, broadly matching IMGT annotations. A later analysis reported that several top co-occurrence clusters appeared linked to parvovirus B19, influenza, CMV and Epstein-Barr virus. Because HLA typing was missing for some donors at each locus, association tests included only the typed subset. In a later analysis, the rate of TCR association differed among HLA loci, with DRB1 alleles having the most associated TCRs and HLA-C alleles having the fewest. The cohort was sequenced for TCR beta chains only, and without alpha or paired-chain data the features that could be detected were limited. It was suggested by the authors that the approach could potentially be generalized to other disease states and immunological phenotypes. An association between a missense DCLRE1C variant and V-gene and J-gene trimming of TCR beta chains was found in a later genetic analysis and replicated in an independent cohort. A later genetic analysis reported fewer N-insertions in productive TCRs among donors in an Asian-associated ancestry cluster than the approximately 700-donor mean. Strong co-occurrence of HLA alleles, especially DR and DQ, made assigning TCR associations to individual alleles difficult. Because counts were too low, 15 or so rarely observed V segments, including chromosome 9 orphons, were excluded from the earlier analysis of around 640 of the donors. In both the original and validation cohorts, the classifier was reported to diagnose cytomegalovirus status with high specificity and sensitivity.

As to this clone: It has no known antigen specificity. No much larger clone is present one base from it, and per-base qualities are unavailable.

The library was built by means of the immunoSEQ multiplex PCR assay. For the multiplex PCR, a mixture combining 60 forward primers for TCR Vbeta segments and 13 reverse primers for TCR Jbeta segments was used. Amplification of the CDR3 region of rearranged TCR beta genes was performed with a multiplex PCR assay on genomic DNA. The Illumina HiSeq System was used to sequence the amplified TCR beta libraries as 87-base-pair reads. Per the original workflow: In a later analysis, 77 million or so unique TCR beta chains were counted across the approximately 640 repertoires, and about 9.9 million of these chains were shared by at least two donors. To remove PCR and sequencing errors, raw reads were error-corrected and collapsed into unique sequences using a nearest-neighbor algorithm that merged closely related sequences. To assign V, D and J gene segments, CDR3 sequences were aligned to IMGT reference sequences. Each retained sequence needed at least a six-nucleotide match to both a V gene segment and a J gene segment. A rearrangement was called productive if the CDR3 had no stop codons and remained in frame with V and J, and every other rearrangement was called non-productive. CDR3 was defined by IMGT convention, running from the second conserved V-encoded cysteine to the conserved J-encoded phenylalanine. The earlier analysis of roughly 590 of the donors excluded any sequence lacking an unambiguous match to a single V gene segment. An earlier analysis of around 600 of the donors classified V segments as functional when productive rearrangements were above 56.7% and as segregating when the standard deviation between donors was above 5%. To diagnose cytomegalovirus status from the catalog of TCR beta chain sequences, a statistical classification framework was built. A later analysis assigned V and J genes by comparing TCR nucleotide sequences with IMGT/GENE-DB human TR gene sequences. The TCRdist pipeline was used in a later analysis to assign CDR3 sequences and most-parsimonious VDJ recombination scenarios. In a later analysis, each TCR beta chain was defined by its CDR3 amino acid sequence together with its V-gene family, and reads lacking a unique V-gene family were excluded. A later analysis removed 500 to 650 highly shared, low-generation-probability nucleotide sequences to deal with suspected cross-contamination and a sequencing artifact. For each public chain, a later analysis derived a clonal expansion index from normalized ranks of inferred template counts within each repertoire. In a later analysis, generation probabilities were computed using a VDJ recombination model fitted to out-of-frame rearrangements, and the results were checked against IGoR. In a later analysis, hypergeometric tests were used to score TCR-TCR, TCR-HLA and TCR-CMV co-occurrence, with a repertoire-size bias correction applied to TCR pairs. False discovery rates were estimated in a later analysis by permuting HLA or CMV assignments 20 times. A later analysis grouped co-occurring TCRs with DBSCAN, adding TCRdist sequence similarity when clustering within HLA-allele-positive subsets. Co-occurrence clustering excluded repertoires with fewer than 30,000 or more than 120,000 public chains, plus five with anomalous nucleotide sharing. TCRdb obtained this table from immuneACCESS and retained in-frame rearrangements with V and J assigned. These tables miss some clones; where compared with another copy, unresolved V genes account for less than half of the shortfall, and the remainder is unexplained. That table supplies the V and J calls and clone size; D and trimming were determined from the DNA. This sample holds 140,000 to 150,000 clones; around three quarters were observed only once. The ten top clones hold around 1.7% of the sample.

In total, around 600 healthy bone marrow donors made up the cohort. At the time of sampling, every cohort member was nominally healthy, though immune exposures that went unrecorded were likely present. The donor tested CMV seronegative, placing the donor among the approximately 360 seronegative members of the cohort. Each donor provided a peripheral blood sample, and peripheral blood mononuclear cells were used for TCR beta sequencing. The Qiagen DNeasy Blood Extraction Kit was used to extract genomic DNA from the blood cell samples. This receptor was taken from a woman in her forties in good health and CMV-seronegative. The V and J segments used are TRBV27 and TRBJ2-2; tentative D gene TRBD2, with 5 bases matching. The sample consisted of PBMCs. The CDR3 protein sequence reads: CASSTEGLTGELFF. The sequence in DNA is TGTGCCAGCAGCACCGAGGGCCTCACCGGGGAGCTGTTTTTT.